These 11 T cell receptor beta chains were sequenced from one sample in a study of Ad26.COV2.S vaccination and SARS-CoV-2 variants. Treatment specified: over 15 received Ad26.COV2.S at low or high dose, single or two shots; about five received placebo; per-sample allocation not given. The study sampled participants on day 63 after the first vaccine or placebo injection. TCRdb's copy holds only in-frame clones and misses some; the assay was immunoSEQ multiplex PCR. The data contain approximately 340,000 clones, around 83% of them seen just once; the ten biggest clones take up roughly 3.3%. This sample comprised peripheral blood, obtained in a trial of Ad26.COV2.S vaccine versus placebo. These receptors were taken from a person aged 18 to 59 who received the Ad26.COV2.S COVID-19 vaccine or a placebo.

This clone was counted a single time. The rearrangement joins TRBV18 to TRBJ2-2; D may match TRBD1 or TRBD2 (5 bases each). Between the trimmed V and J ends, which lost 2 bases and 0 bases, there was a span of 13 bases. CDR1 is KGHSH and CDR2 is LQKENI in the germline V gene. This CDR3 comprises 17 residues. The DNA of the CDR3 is TGTGCCAGCTCACCAGGGGGTGGCAGGACGAACACCGGGGAGCTGTTTTTT. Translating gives CASSPGGGRTNTGELFF.

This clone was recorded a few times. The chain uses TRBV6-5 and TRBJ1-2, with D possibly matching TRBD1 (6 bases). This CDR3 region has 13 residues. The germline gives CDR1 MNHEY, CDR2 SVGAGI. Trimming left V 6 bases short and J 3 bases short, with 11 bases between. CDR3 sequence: CASRISGDYGYTF. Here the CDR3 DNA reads TGTGCCAGCAGGATTTCAGGGGACTATGGCTACACCTTC.

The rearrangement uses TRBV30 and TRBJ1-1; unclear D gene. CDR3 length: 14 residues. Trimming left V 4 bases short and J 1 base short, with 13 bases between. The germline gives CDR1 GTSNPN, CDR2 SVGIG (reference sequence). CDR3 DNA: TGTGCCTGGACCCAAGACTCATCGAACACTGAAGCTTTCTTT. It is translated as CAWTQDSSNTEAFF. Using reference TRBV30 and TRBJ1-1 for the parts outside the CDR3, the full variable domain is SQTIHQWPATLVQPVGSPLSLECTVEGTSNPNLYWYRQAAGRGLQLLFYSVGIGQISSEVPQNLSASRPQDRQFILSSKKLLLSDSGFYLCAWTQDSSNTEAFFGQGTRLTVV.

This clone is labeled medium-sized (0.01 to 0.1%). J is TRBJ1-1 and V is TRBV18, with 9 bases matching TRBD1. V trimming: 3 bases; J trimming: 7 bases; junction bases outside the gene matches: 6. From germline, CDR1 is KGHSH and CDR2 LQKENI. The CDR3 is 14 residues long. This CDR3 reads CASSPITGGHEAFF. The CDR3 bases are TGTGCCAGCTCACCGATAACAGGGGGCCATGAAGCTTTCTTT.

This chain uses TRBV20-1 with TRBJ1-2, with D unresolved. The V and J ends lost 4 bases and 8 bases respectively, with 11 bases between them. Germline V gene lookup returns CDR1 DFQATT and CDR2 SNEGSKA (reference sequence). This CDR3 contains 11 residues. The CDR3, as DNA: TGCAGTGCTACCGACTGGGCGGGCTACACCTTC. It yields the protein CSATDWAGYTF.

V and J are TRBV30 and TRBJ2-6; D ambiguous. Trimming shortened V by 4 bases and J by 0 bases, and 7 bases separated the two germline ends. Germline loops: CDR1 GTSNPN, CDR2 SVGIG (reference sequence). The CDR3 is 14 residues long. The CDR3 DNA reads TGTGCCTGGACCGACATCTCTGGGGCCAACGTCCTGACTTTC. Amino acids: CAWTDISGANVLTF.

CDR3 sequence (DNA): TGTGCCAGCAGCTGGACAACAGGGGTGAACACTGAAGCTTTCTTT. Protein product: CASSWTTGVNTEAFF. The chain couples TRBV7-2 to TRBJ1-1; TRBD1 matches 7 bases. CDR3 size: 15 residues. The junction had 5 bases not matched to a gene; V was cut back by 4 bases and J by 0 bases. The germline gives CDR1 SGHTA, CDR2 FQGNSA.

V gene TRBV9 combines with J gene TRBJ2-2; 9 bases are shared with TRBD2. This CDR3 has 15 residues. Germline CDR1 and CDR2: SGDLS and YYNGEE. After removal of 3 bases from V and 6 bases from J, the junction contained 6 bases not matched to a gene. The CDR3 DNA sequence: TGTGCCAGCAGCGCCTCTAGCGGGATCGCCGGGGAGCTGTTTTTT. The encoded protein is CASSASSGIAGELFF.

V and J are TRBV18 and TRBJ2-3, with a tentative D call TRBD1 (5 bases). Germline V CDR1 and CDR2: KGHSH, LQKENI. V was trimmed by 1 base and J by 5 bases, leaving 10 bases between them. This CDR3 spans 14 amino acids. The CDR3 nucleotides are TGTGCCAGCTCACCACAGGGGATTCTAGATACGCAGTATTTT. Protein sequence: CASSPQGILDTQYF. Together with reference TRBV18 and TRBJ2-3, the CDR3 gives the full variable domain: NAGVMQNPRHLVRRRGQEARLRCSPMKGHSHVYWYRQLPEEGLKFMVYLQKENIIDESGMPKERFSAEFPKEGPSILRIQQVVRGDSAAYFCASSPQGILDTQYFGPGTRLTVL.

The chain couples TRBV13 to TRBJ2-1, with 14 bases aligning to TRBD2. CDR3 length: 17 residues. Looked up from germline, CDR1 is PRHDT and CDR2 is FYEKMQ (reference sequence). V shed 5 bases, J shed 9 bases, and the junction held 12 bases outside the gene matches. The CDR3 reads CASSPTGLAGGEGEQFF. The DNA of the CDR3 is TGTGCCAGCAGCCCTACTGGACTAGCGGGGGGAGAGGGTGAGCAGTTCTTC.

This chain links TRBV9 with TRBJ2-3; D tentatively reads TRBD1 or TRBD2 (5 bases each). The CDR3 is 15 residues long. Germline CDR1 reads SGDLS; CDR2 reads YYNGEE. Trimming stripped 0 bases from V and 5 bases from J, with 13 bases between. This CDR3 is CASSVAGFRVDTQYF. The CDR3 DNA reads TGTGCCAGCAGCGTAGCGGGATTCAGGGTAGATACGCAGTATTTT. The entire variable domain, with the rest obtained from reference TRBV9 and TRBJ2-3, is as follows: DSGVTQTPKHLITATGQRVTLRCSPRSGDLSVYWYQQSLDQGLQFLIQYYNGEERAKGNILERFSAQQFPDLHSELNLSSLELGDSALYFCASSVAGFRVDTQYFGPGTRLTVL.